This TCR beta chain was profiled in a study of PD-1 blockade in classical Hodgkin lymphoma. The CDR3 is made up of 13 amino acids. V was clipped by 0 bases and J by 8 bases, with 7 bases between them. CDR1 is KGHSH and CDR2 is LQKENI in the germline V gene. Clones were read by immunoSEQ multiplex PCR, and TCRdb kept only the in-frame ones, dropping some. The profile shows more than 95,000 clones, approximately 89% of them singletons. Time point of the sample: cycle 4 day 1 (C4D1), after five to seven weeks of nivolumab. Brentuximab vedotin exposure varied among the patients, all of whom had relapsed after autologous stem cell transplantation.

The V gene is TRBV18, the J gene TRBJ2-2; D unresolved. The receptor was derived from a human donor with classical Hodgkin lymphoma. Specimen: peripheral blood mononuclear cells (PBMCs), collected before the fourth cycle of nivolumab. CDR3 coding DNA: TGTGCCAGCTCACCACCGGGAAATGGGGAGCTGTTTTTT. Translated, it gives CASSPPGNGELFF.